This T cell receptor beta chain appears in the sequencing data of a study of T cell responses to AZD1222 COVID-19 vaccine. This CDR3 spans 15 amino acids. The germline gives CDR1 MNHEY, CDR2 SMNVEV (reference sequence). The V gene end was trimmed by 2 bases and the J gene end by 4 bases; junction bases not matched to a gene: 5. Sequenced by immunoSEQ multiplex PCR; TCRdb stores in-frame clones only, minus some. The table lists under 70,000 clones, roughly three quarters of them singletons, with 5% in the top ten. The clonotype was recovered from an adult who received the AZD1222 COVID-19 vaccine. The sequencing here drew on peripheral blood, taken 28 days after the second AZD1222 dose. This sequence joins TRBV27 and TRBJ1-2, with 9 bases matching TRBD1. CDR3 bases: TGTGCCAGCAGTTTAAGATCGGGACAGGGCTATGGCTACACCTTC. Protein: CASSLRSGQGYGYTF.